These 26 T cell receptor beta chains originate from one sample sequenced in a study of blood T cell repertoires in COVID-19. The assay was immunoSEQ multiplex PCR, and TCRdb's table has in-frame clones only and misses some. The table records 90,000 to 130,000 clones, approximately 86% of them present only once. The sequencing sample was made of peripheral blood. These receptors were obtained from a man aged 40-49 years with acute or convalescent COVID-19.

This rearrangement joins TRBV7-2 to TRBJ1-2, with TRBD1 as a possible D gene (5 bases). The V gene's germline CDR1 is SGHTA and CDR2 FQGNSA. CDR3 length: 14 residues. The V and J ends lost 5 bases and 4 bases respectively, with 14 bases between them. CDR3 in amino acids: CASSPPQGFYGYTF. CDR3 nucleotide sequence: TGTGCCAGCAGCCCACCCCAGGGATTCTATGGCTACACCTTC.

The V call is TRBV19, the J call TRBJ1-4, with TRBD1 identical over 7 bases. The length of the CDR3 is 15 residues. Germline CDR1 LNHDA, CDR2 SQIVND (reference sequence). The J segment lost 3 bases and the V segment lost 5 bases, leaving 6 bases of the junction unmatched. CDR3 sequence: CASSATGAPNEKLFF. In DNA form, the CDR3 reads TGTGCCAGTAGTGCTACAGGGGCCCCTAATGAAAAACTGTTTTTT.

The J gene is TRBJ1-6, the V gene TRBV10-3; a possible D gene is TRBD1 (6 bases). This CDR3 is 15 amino acids long. Trimming shortened V by 0 bases and J by 7 bases, and 10 bases separated the two germline ends. In germline, CDR1 is ENHRY, CDR2 SYGVKD. CDR3 loop: CAISESNGQNSPLHF. CDR3 coding DNA: TGTGCCATCAGTGAGTCGAACGGACAGAATTCACCCCTCCACTTT.

J is TRBJ2-1 and V is TRBV30; D unclear. Germline V gives CDR1 GTSNPN, CDR2 SVGIG (reference sequence). This CDR3 is 14 amino acids long. V lost 3 bases and J 0 bases, leaving 9 bases between the germline ends. Here the CDR3 reads CAWRQLSSYNEQFF. The CDR3 DNA follows: TGTGCCTGGAGACAGTTAAGCTCCTACAATGAGCAGTTCTTC.

The gene calls are TRBV7-6 and TRBJ2-1; 10 bases line up with TRBD2. This CDR3 has 15 residues. V was clipped by 5 bases and J by 8 bases; unmatched bases: 9. CDR1 is SGHVS and CDR2 is FNYEAQ in the germline V gene. The CDR3 is CASSRKAGGPDEQFF. DNA for the CDR3: TGTGCCAGCAGCCGAAAAGCGGGGGGGCCCGATGAGCAGTTCTTC.

The chain carries TRBV30 and TRBJ1-1; unclear D gene. V lost 6 bases to trimming and J lost 3 bases, with 14 bases between them. CDR1 is GTSNPN and CDR2 is SVGIG in the germline V gene (reference sequence). This CDR3 region has 13 residues. CDR3 sequence reads: CACRSEVDTEAFF. As DNA, the CDR3 is TGTGCCTGCCGTTCAGAGGTGGACACTGAAGCTTTCTTT.

The chain uses TRBV5-6 and TRBJ2-1, with 13 bases identical to TRBD2. Per the germline V gene, CDR1 is SGHDT and CDR2 is YYEEEE. V lost 5 bases and J lost 14; bases outside the gene matches: 4. This CDR3 has 12 residues. The DNA of the CDR3 is TGTGCCAGCAGTGACGGACTAGCGGGAGAGTTCTTC. Its translation is CASSDGLAGEFF.

The chain joins TRBV9 to TRBJ1-1; tentative D call: TRBD1 (5 bases). From germline, CDR1 is SGDLS and CDR2 YYNGEE. The CDR3 extends over 14 amino acids. The V gene lost 4 bases and the J gene lost 6 bases, with 16 bases spanning the gap. This CDR3 reads CASSLGSGLAEAFF. CDR3 coding DNA: TGTGCCAGCAGCCTTGGATCAGGGCTTGCTGAAGCTTTCTTT.

The chain uses TRBV19 and TRBJ1-1; 8 nucleotides line up with TRBD1. Germline V CDR1 and CDR2: LNHDA, SQIVND (reference sequence). Trimming removed 5 bases from V and 6 bases from J; junction bases left unmatched: 8. The CDR3 has 14 residues. The CDR3 nucleotides read TGTGCCAGTAGTCCGAGGACAGGGAAGGCTGAAGCTTTCTTT. This translates into CASSPRTGKAEAFF.

The V and J genes are TRBV18 and TRBJ1-1, with D maybe TRBD1 (6 bases). This CDR3 spans 14 amino acids. Per the germline V gene, CDR1 is KGHSH and CDR2 is LQKENI. Trimming removed 6 bases at V and 2 bases at J, with 13 bases between. CDR3 amino acids: CASSRRQENTEAFF. CDR3 DNA: TGTGCCAGCTCCCGCCGACAGGAAAACACTGAAGCTTTCTTT.

This clone appeared a single time. The gene calls are TRBV11-2 and TRBJ1-2, with D tentatively TRBD1 (6 bases). V was clipped by 7 bases and J by 2 bases, with 14 bases between them. The CDR3 is 14 residues long. Germline loops: CDR1 SGHAT, CDR2 FQNNGV. The CDR3 region is CASTDEGENYGYTF. The CDR3 bases are TGTGCCAGCACCGACGAGGGGGAGAACTATGGCTACACCTTC.

This clone has only one observation. This rearrangement joins TRBV4-3 to TRBJ2-1; 11 nucleotides match TRBD1. This CDR3 comprises 20 residues. Unmatched junction bases numbered 10, after V lost 0 bases and J lost 0 bases. CDR1 is LGHNA and CDR2 is YSLEER in the germline V gene. The CDR3 is CASSQDLRTGGRSSYNEQFF. CDR3 nucleotides: TGCGCCAGCAGCCAAGATCTGAGGACAGGGGGCCGGAGCTCCTACAATGAGCAGTTCTTC.

This chain joins TRBV11-2 and TRBJ1-2; tentative D call: TRBD1 (5 bases). The CDR3 has 15 residues. V was clipped by 2 bases and J by 5 bases, with 15 bases between them. Germline CDR1 SGHAT, CDR2 FQNNGV. CDR3 sequence: CASSLNDITGYGYTF. CDR3 bases: TGTGCCAGCAGCTTAAACGACATAACAGGTTATGGCTACACCTTC.

This clone was picked up one time. This rearrangement joins TRBV9 to TRBJ1-1; no definite D call. CDR3 length equals 13 residues. Trimming took 4 bases from V and 8 from J, leaving 15 bases between them. Looked up from germline, CDR1 is SGDLS and CDR2 is YYNGEE. CDR3 sequence: CASSPRRREEAFF. The CDR3 DNA reads as TGTGCCAGCAGCCCGCGGAGGAGAGAGGAAGCTTTCTTT.

In nucleotides, the CDR3 is TGTGCCAGCAGCTTAACAAGCAATCAGCCCCAGCATTTT. Translating it yields CASSLTSNQPQHF. The rearrangement links TRBV7-2 to TRBJ1-5, with D hard to call. Germline assignment: CDR1 SGHTA and CDR2 FQGNSA. The V end lost 2 bases, the J end lost 1 base, and 3 bases lay between the germline ends. The CDR3 consists of 13 residues. The variable domain in full, with the rest retrieved from reference TRBV7-2 and TRBJ1-5, is GAGVSQSPSNKVTEKGKDVELRCDPISGHTALYWYRQSLGQGLEFLIYFQGNSAPDKSGLPSDRFSAERTGGSVSTLTIQRTQQEDSAVYLCASSLTSNQPQHFGDGTRLSIL.

This chain uses TRBV5-8 with TRBJ2-2, with a possible D match to TRBD1 (5 bases). This CDR3 is 15 amino acids long. Germline CDR1 is SGHTS and CDR2 is YDEGEE. Trimming stripped 4 bases from V and 6 bases from J, with 16 bases between. The CDR3 DNA follows: TGTGCCAGCAGCAGGGGCCGCATACGGTCCGGGGAGCTGTTTTTT. This sequence encodes CASSRGRIRSGELFF. Together with reference TRBV5-8 and TRBJ2-2, the CDR3 gives the full variable domain: EAGVTQSPTHLIKTRGQQATLRCSPISGHTSVYWYQQALGLGLQFLLWYDEGEERNRGNFPPRFSGRQFPNYSSELNVNALELEDSALYLCASSRGRIRSGELFFGEGSRLTVL.

This rearrangement joins TRBV6-6 to TRBJ1-1, with 9 bases aligning to TRBD1. V gave up 5 bases and J gave up 3 bases; unmatched junction bases: 1. This CDR3 spans 13 amino acids. Per the germline V gene, CDR1 is MNHNY and CDR2 is SVGAGI (reference sequence). In nucleotides, the CDR3 is TGTGCCAGCAGTGGGACAGGGTACACTGAAGCTTTCTTT. Translated, it gives CASSGTGYTEAFF.

J is TRBJ2-6 and V is TRBV5-1; 9 bases fit TRBD1. The CDR3 is made up of 19 amino acids. The trim removed 0 bases at V and 0 bases at J, leaving 7 bases unmatched. The V gene's germline CDR1 is SGHRS and CDR2 YFSETQ. In nucleotides, the CDR3 is TGCGCCAGCAGCTTGGACCGGGACAGGGCCTTCTCTGGGGCCAACGTCCTGACTTTC. The encoded protein is CASSLDRDRAFSGANVLTF.

The rearrangement uses TRBV5-1 and TRBJ1-1; TRBD1 is a possible D gene (5 bases). CDR3 length: 15 amino acids. V was pared by 6 bases and J by 0 bases, with 15 bases between. Per germline, CDR1 SGHRS and CDR2 YFSETQ. The DNA of the CDR3 is TGCGCCAGCAACAGTGGGGGAGGTATGAACACTGAAGCTTTCTTT. It encodes CASNSGGGMNTEAFF.

V usage is TRBV3-1 (or the pseudogene TRBV3-2) and J usage is TRBJ1-2; TRBD1 might be the D (5 bases). Germline V CDR1 and CDR2: LGHDT, YNNKEL (reference sequence). Trimming pared 1 base from V and 2 bases from J, leaving 17 bases between. The CDR3 spans 17 residues. The CDR3 DNA reads as TGTGCCAGCAGCCAAGGGGGCTTTACAGGAGTCAACTATGGCTACACCTTC. Translating gives CASSQGGFTGVNYGYTF.

This clone has a handful of counts. The chain has TRBV5-1 and TRBJ1-5; 7 bases agree with TRBD1. J gave up 1 base and V 4 bases, and 5 bases lay outside the gene matches. Germline V gene sequence: CDR1 SGHRS, CDR2 YFSETQ. The CDR3 sequence is 15 residues long. The CDR3 region is CASSPQTGSNQPQHF. The CDR3 region has the DNA TGCGCCAGCAGCCCCCAGACAGGGAGCAATCAGCCCCAGCATTTT.

The rearrangement uses TRBV20-1 and TRBJ2-5; D is possibly TRBD2 (7 bases). CDR3 length equals 13 residues. Trimming cost V 3 bases and J 4 bases, with 12 bases left between them. Germline V gene lookup returns CDR1 DFQATT and CDR2 SNEGSKA (reference sequence). Here the CDR3 reads CSASRGAGETQYF. The CDR3 coding sequence is TGCAGTGCTAGTCGGGGGGCTGGAGAGACCCAGTACTTC.

The chain uses TRBV25-1 and TRBJ1-4; 7 bases fit TRBD1. Germline V gene sequence: CDR1 MGHDK, CDR2 SYGVNS. After removal of 5 bases from V and 8 bases from J, the junction contained 11 bases not matched to a gene. CDR3 size: 15 residues. CDR3 in DNA: TGTGCCAGCAGTACCCCCGACAGGGCTGAAGAAAAACTGTTTTTT. This sequence encodes CASSTPDRAEEKLFF. The whole variable domain, remainder taken from reference TRBV25-1 and TRBJ1-4, is EADIYQTPRYLVIGTGKKITLECSQTMGHDKMYWYQQDPGMELHLIHYSYGVNSTEKGDLSSESTVSRIRTEHFPLTLESARPSHTSQYLCASSTPDRAEEKLFFGSGTQLSVL.

The chain carries TRBV7-8 and TRBJ1-3; D remains unclear. CDR3 length: 17 amino acids. Germline values: CDR1 SGHVS, CDR2 FQNEAQ. V was cut by 0 bases and J by 0 bases, with 12 bases left in between. CDR3: CASSLALSEISGNTIYF. The DNA for the CDR3 is TGTGCCAGCAGCTTAGCGCTTTCAGAAATCTCTGGAAACACCATATATTTT.

This clone was detected only once. The chain employs TRBV3-1 (or the pseudogene TRBV3-2) and TRBJ2-1; 11 bases map to TRBD2. The CDR3 consists of 19 residues. Trimming took 2 bases from V and 0 from J; bases not matched to a gene: 9. Germline assignment: CDR1 LGHDT and CDR2 YNNKEL (reference sequence). CDR3 sequence: CASSQKRLAGTSSYNEQFF. CDR3 DNA: TGTGCCAGCAGCCAAAAGCGACTAGCGGGGACGAGCTCCTACAATGAGCAGTTCTTC.

The chain couples TRBV19 to TRBJ1-1, with 9 bases lining up with TRBD1. Germline values: CDR1 LNHDA, CDR2 SQIVND (reference sequence). CDR3 length equals 14 residues. Losses at the gene ends were 6 bases for V and 4 bases for J; bases not matched to a gene: 6. Written as DNA, the CDR3 is TGTGCCAGTAGAACAGGGGGCTCGGTCACTGAAGCTTTCTTT. It codes for CASRTGGSVTEAFF.